Detailed here is one T cell receptor (beta chain). This clone was picked up one time. Its recognized antigen is unknown. Base qualities are not recorded, but no much larger clone differs from it by a single base. The sample originates from a study of cytomegalovirus exposure and HLA in healthy donors (TCRdb year 2017). Turning to the overall study: The 500 to 800 repertoires of the first cohort and the roughly 120 validation repertoires were produced on the same platform, according to a later analysis. The aim of the study was to test whether cataloging public T cell receptors could identify signatures of past pathogen exposure. A separate validation cohort of over 95 different subjects was used in addition to the roughly 700-subject first cohort. To predict cytomegalovirus infection status, the study brought together high-throughput TCR immunosequencing, statistical association of individual TCRs with disease status, and machine learning.

On the study overall, not on this receptor specifically: The authors suggested that the approach could potentially be generalized to other disease states and immunological phenotypes. Across donors, most TCR sequences were observed very rarely, whereas some public TCRs were present in many individuals. Cytomegalovirus status was reported to be diagnosed by the classifier with high specificity and sensitivity in both the original and validation cohorts. A total of fewer than 200 TCR beta chains were listed by the study as associated with cytomegalovirus. Subsequent analysis determined that TCRs grouped into clusters in the first cohort also showed a tendency toward co-occurrence across the roughly 130 validation repertoires, and 94% of cluster scores exceeded 0. A later analysis lacked HLA typing for the validation cohort, so it scored co-occurrence in that cohort across all 110 or so repertoires. A few of the identified cytomegalovirus-associated TCR beta chains were confirmed in vitro to be specific for cytomegalovirus antigens.

Libraries were constructed by the immunoSEQ multiplex PCR assay. The authors' analysis ran thus. A statistical classification framework was developed to diagnose cytomegalovirus status using the catalog of TCR beta chain sequences. Imported from immuneACCESS, the table was reduced by TCRdb to in-frame sequences with V and J called. These copies leave out some clones; in studies compared against another copy, an unresolved V gene accounts for under half, and the cause of the remainder is not known. The V and J calls and clone size were taken over from that table, and D and trimming were inferred from the DNA. Within this sample are under 250,000 clones, with more than 75% of them counted one time only. 1.5% to 2.5% of the sample belongs to the ten largest clones. The CDR3 runs 14 residues from the cysteine to the phenylalanine. Of the read, only the CDR3 DNA is kept; its 42 bases are in frame from base 1. As encoded in the germline V gene (reference sequence), CDR1 is SEHNR while CDR2 is FQNEAQ. Trimming costs V 1 base and J 4 bases, and their ends lie 10 bases apart.

Donors formed part of the validation cohort, which comprised about 120 subjects and was distinct from the first cohort of 550 to 850 subjects. Sequenced material: PBMCs. The TCR sequence derives from a young woman in good health and CMV-seropositive. Recombination joined TRBV7-9 with TRBJ1-2; there is no confident call for the D gene. The CDR3 loop reads CASSLGKAAYGYTF. In nucleotides, the sequence is TGTGCCAGCAGCTTAGGAAAGGCGGCCTATGGCTACACCTTC.